This T cell receptor (beta chain) was identified during a study of blood T cell repertoires in COVID-19. Study in general: There were acute and convalescent COVID-19 samples, and they came from the United States, Italy and Spain. PBMCs, B-cell-depleted T cells, or T cells were the source of the cDNA or gDNA that made up the material.

In the study's own analysis: Using reference gene primer amplification, nucleated cell counts were estimated. Sequencing used immunoSEQ multiplex PCR; TCRdb keeps in-frame clones, though not all of them. V and J calls plus clone size are reproduced from that table; the DNA served to infer D and trimming. The repertoire has under 300,000 clones, about 83% of them found once; the top ten carry more than 9%. V trimming: 7 bases; J trimming: 4 bases; junction bases outside the gene matches: 7. Germline V gives CDR1 LNHDA, CDR2 SQIVND (reference sequence). This CDR3 is 16 amino acids long. Sequencing was done on a sample of peripheral blood. The sequence derives from a man at least 80 years old with acute or convalescent COVID-19. The chain uses TRBV19 and TRBJ1-4, with 12 bases matching TRBD1. The CDR3 sequence is CASTRDRGRINEKLFF. The CDR3 DNA reads as TGTGCCAGTACCCGGGACAGGGGGCGCATTAATGAAAAACTGTTTTTT. Using reference TRBV19 and TRBJ1-4 for the parts outside the CDR3, the full variable domain is DGGITQSPKYLFRKEGQNVTLSCEQNLNHDAMYWYRQDPGQGLRLIYYSQIVNDFQKGDIAEGYSVSREKKESFPLTVTSAQKNPTAFYLCASTRDRGRINEKLFFGSGTQLSVL.